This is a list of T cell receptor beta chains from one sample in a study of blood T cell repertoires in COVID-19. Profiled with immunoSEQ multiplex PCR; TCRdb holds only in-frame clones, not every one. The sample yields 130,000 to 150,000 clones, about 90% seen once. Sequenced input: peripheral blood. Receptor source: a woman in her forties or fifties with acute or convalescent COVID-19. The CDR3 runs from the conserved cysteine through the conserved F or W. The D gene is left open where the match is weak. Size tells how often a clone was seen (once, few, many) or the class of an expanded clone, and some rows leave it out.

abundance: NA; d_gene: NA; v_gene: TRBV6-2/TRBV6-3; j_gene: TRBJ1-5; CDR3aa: CASSYLTEYSNQPQHF; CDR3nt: TGTGCCAGCAGTTACTTAACAGAATATAGCAATCAGCCCCAGCATTTT
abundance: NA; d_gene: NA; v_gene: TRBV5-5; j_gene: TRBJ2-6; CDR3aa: CASSPWGDSGANVLTF; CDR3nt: TGTGCCAGCAGCCCCTGGGGGGACTCTGGGGCCAACGTCCTGACTTTC
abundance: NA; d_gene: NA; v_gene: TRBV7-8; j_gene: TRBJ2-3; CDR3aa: CASSFPGDTDTQYF; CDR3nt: TGTGCCAGCAGCTTCCCGGGGGACACAGATACGCAGTATTTT
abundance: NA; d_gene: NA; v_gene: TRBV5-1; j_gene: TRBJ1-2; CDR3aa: CASSLGEENYGYTF; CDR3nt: TGCGCCAGCAGCTTGGGGGAGGAGAACTATGGCTACACCTTC
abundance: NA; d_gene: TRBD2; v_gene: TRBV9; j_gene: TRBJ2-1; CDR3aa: CASSLGLAEDNEQFF; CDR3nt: TGTGCCAGCAGCTTAGGACTAGCGGAAGACAATGAGCAGTTCTTC
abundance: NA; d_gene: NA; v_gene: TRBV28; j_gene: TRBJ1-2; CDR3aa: CASSPPSRGVGYTF; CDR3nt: TGTGCCAGCAGTCCCCCTTCCCGGGGAGTTGGCTACACCTTC
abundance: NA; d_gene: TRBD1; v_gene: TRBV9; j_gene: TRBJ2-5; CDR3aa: CASSVQGGRETQYF; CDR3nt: TGTGCCAGCAGCGTACAAGGGGGCAGGGAGACCCAGTACTTC
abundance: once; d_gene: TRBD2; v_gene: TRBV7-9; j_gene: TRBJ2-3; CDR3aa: CASSSSGGRNTQYF; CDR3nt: TGTGCCAGCAGCTCAAGCGGCGGGAGAAATACGCAGTATTTT
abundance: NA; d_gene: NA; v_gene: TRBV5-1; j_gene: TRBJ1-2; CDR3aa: CASSLTESYGYTF; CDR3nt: TGCGCCAGCAGCTTGACAGAAAGCTATGGCTACACCTTC
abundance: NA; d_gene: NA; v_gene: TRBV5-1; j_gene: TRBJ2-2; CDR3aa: CASSLVRVGNTGELFF; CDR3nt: TGCGCCAGCAGCTTGGTCCGGGTCGGGAACACCGGGGAGCTGTTTTTT
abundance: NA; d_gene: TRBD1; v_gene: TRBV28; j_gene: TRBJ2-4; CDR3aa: CASTSGQGENIQYF; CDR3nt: TGTGCCAGCACCTCGGGACAGGGCGAAAACATTCAGTACTTC
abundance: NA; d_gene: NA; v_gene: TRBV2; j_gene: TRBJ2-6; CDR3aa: CASSEGWGQSSGANVLTF; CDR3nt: TGTGCCAGCAGTGAAGGGTGGGGGCAAAGCTCTGGGGCCAACGTCCTGACTTTC
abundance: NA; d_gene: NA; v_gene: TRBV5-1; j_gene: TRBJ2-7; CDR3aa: CASSLEGFAYEQYF; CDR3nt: TGCGCCAGCAGCTTGGAGGGGTTTGCCTACGAGCAGTACTTC